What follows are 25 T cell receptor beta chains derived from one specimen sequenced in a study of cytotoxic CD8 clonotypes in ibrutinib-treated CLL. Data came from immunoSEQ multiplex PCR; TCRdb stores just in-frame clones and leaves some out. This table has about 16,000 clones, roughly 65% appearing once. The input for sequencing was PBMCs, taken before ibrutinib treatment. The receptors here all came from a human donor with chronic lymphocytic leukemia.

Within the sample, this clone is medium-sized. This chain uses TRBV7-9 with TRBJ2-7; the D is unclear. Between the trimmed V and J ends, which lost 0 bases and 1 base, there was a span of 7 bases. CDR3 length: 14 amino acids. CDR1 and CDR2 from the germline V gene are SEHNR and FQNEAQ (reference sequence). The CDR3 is CASSLAAVSYEQYF. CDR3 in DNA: TGTGCCAGCAGCTTAGCGGCGGTATCCTACGAGCAGTACTTC.

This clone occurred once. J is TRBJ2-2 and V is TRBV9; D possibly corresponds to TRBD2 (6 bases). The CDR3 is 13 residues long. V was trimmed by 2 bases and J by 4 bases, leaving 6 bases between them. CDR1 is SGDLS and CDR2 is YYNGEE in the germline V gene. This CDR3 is CASSVGGTGELFF. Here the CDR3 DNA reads TGTGCCAGCAGCGTGGGGGGCACCGGGGAGCTGTTTTTT.

CDR3 sequence (DNA): TGTGCCAGCAGCCCGACAGGGAGCAATCAGCCCCAGCATTTT. Translated, it gives CASSPTGSNQPQHF. The J gene is TRBJ1-5, the V gene TRBV7-2; the match to TRBD1 covers 7 bases. Unmatched junction bases numbered 2, after V lost 5 bases and J lost 1 base. Germline lookup yields CDR1 SGHTA and CDR2 FQGNSA. The CDR3 totals 14 residues.

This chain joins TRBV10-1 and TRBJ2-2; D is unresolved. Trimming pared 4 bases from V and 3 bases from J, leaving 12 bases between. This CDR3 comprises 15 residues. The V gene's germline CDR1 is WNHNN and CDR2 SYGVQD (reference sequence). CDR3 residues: CASSVSPRDTGELFF. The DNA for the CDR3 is TGCGCCAGCAGTGTATCTCCTAGGGACACCGGGGAGCTGTTTTTT.

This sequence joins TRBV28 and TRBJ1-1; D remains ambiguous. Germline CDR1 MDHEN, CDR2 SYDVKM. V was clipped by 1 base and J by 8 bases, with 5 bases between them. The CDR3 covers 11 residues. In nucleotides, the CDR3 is TGTGCCAGCAGTTTATTAGGCGAAGCTTTCTTT. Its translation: CASSLLGEAFF.

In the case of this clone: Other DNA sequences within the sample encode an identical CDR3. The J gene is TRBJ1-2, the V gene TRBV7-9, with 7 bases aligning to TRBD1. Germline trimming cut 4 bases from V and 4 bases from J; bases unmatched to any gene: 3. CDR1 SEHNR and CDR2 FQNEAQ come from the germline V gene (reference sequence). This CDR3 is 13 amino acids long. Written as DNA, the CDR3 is TGTGCCAGCAGCTCGCGACAGGGCTATGGCTACACCTTC. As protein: CASSSRQGYGYTF.

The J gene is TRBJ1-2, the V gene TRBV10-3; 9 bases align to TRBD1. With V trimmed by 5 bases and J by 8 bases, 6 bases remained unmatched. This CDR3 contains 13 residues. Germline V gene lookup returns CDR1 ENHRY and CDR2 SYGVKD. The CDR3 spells CAISPGQGDGYTF. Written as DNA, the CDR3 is TGTGCCATCAGTCCGGGACAGGGCGACGGCTACACCTTC.

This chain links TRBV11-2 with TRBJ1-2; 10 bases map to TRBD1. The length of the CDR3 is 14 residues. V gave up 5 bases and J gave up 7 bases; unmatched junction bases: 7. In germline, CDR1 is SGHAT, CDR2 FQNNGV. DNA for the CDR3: TGTGCCAGCAGCGTACCCGGGACAGGGGCTGGCTACACCTTC. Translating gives CASSVPGTGAGYTF.

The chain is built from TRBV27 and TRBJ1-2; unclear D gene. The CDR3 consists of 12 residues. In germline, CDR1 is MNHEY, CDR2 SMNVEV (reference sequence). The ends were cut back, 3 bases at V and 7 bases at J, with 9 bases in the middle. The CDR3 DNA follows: TGTGCCAGCAGTTTTATCTCTGGTGGCTACACCTTC. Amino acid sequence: CASSFISGGYTF.

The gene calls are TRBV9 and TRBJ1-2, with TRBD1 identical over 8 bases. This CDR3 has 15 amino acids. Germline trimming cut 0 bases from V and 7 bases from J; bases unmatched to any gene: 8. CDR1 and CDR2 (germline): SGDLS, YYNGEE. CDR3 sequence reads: CASSVDLDRGSGYTF. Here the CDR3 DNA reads TGTGCCAGCAGCGTAGACTTAGACAGGGGTAGTGGCTACACCTTC.

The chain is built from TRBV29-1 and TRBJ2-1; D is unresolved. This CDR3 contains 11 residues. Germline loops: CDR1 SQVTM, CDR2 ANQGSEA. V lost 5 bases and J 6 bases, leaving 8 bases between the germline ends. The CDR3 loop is CSVYLLNEQFF. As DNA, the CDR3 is TGCAGCGTTTATCTACTCAATGAGCAGTTCTTC.

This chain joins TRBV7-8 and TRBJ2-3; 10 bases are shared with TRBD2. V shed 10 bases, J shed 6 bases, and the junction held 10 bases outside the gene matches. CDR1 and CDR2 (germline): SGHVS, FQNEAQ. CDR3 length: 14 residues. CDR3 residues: CATRSGGAKDTQYF. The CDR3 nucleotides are TGTGCCACCCGCAGCGGGGGGGCCAAGGATACGCAGTATTTT.

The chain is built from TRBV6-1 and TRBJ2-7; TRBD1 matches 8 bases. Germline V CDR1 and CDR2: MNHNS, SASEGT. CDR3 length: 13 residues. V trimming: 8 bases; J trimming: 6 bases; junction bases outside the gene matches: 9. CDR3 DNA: TGTGCCAGCTTTTCCCAGGGGGCCCCCGAGCAGTACTTC. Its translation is CASFSQGAPEQYF.

CDR3 bases: TGCGCCAGTAGGGACAGGGGGGGAACTGAAGCTTTCTTT. Its translation is CASRDRGGTEAFF. J is TRBJ1-1 and V is TRBV10-2; 11 bases are shared with TRBD1. Germline CDR1 is WSHSY and CDR2 is SAAADI. J was trimmed by 5 bases and V by 9 bases; bases with no gene match: 5. This CDR3 spans 13 amino acids.

The chain's CDR3 is CASSSTGTGGMNTEAFF. CDR3 DNA sequence: TGCGCCAGCAGCTCAACCGGGACAGGGGGCATGAACACTGAAGCTTTCTTT. The chain recombines TRBV5-1 with TRBJ1-1; 12 bases line up with TRBD1. V lost 3 bases, J lost 0 bases, and 6 bases stayed unmatched. Germline CDR1 is SGHRS and CDR2 is YFSETQ. This CDR3 has 17 residues.

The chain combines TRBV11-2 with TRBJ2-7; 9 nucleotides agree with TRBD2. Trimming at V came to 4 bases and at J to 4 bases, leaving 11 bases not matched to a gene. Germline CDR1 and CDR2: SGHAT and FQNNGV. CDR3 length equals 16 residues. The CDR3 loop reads CASSSFPGLADYEQYF. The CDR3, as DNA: TGTGCCAGCAGCTCATTCCCGGGACTAGCAGATTACGAGCAGTACTTC.

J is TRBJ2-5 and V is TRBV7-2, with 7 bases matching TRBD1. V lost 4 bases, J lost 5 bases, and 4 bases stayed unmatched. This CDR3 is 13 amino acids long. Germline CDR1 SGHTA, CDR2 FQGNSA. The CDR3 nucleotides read TGTGCCAGCAGCTATGACAGGGATGAGACCCAGTACTTC. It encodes CASSYDRDETQYF.

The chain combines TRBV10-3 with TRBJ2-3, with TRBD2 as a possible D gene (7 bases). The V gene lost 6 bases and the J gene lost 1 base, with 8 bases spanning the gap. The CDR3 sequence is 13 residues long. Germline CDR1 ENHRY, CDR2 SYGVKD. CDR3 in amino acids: CAIRGGRTDTQYF. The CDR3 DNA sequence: TGTGCCATCAGGGGGGGGCGCACAGATACGCAGTATTTT.

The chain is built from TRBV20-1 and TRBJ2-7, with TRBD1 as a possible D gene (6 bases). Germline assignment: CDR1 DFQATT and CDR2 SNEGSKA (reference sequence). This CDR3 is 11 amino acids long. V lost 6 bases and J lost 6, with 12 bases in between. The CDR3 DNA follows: TGCAGTGCGGGGACAAGGGGCGAGCAGTACTTC. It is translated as CSAGTRGEQYF.

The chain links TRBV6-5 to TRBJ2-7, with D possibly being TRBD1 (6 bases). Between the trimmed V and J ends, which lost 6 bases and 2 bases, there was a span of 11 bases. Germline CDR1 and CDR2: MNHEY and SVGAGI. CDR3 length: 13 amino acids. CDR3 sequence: CASRGTSAYEQYF. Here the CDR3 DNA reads TGTGCCAGCAGGGGGACATCAGCCTACGAGCAGTACTTC.

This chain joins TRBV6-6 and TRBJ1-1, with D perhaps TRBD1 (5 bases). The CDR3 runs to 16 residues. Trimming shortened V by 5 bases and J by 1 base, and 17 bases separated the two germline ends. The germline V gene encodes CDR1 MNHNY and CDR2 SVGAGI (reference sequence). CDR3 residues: CASSHPGTSSNTEAFF. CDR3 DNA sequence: TGTGCCAGCAGTCATCCCGGGACTTCTTCGAACACTGAAGCTTTCTTT.

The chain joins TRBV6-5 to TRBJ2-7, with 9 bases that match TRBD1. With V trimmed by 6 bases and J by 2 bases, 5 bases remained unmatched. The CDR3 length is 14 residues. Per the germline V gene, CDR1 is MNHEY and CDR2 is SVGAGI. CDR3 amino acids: CASRTGQGTYEQYF. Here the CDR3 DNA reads TGTGCCAGCAGGACGGGACAGGGCACCTACGAGCAGTACTTC.

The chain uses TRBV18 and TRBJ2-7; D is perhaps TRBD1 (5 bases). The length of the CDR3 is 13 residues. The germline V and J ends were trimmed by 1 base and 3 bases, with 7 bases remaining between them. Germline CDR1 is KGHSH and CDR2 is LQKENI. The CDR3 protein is CASSPLGDYEQYF. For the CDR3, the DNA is TGTGCCAGCTCACCACTAGGGGACTACGAGCAGTACTTC.

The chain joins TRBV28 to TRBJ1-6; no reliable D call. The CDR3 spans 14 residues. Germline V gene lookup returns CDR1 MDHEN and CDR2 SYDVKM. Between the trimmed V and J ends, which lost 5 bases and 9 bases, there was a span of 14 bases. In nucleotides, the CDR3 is TGTGCCAGCAGTCCTCCGGTCCGTGGTTCACCCCTCCACTTT. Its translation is CASSPPVRGSPLHF.

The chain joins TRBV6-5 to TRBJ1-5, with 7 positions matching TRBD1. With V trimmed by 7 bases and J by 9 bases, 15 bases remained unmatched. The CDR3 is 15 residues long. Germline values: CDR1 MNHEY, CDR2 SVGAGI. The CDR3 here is CASIRERTGRGPQHF. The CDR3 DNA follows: TGTGCCAGCATCAGGGAGAGGACAGGAAGAGGGCCCCAGCATTTT.